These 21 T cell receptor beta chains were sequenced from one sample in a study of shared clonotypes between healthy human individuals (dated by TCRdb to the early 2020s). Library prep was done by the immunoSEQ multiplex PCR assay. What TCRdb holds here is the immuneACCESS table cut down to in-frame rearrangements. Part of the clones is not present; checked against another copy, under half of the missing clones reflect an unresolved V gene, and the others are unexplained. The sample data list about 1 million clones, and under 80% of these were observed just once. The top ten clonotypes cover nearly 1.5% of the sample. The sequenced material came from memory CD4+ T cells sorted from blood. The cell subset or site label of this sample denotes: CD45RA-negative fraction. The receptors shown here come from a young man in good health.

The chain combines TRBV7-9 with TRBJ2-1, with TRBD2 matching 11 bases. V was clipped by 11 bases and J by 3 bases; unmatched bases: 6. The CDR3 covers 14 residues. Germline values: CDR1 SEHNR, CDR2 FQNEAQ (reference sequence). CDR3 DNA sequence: TGTGCCGGATTACTAGCGGGAGTCTACAATGAGCAGTTCTTC. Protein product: CAGLLAGVYNEQFF.

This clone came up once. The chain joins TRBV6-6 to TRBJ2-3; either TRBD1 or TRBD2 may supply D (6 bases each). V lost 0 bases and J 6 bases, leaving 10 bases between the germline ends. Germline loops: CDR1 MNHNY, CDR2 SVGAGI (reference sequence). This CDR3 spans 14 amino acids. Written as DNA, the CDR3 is TGTGCCAGCAGTTACTCGAGGGGGGCCGATACGCAGTATTTT. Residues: CASSYSRGADTQYF.

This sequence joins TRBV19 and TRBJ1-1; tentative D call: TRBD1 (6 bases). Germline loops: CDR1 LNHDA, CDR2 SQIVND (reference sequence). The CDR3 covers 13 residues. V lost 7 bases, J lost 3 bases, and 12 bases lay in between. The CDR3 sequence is CASTGGLYTEAFF. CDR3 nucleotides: TGTGCCAGTACCGGGGGCCTTTACACTGAAGCTTTCTTT. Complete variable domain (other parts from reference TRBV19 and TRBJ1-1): DGGITQSPKYLFRKEGQNVTLSCEQNLNHDAMYWYRQDPGQGLRLIYYSQIVNDFQKGDIAEGYSVSREKKESFPLTVTSAQKNPTAFYLCASTGGLYTEAFFGQGTRLTVV.

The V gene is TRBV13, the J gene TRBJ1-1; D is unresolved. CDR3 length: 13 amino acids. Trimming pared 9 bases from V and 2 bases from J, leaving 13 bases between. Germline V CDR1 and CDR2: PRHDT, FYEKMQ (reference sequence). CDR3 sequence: CASTRVPNTEAFF. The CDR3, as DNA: TGTGCCAGTACCCGGGTCCCTAACACTGAAGCTTTCTTT.

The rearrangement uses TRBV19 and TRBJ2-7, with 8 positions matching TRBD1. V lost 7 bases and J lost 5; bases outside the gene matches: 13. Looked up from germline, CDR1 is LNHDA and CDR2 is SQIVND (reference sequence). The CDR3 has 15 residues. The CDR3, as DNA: TGTGCCAGTAATCGTCGAGGACAGGGAACCAACGAGCAGTACTTC. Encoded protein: CASNRRGQGTNEQYF.

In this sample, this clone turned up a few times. In DNA, the CDR3 is TGTGCCAGCTCACCTCCTTCCCTTGGAAACACCATATATTTT. It translates to CASSPPSLGNTIYF. The chain joins TRBV18 to TRBJ1-3, with D hard to call. Germline V gives CDR1 KGHSH, CDR2 LQKENI. The CDR3 consists of 14 residues. V lost 3 bases and J 3 bases, leaving 9 bases between the germline ends.

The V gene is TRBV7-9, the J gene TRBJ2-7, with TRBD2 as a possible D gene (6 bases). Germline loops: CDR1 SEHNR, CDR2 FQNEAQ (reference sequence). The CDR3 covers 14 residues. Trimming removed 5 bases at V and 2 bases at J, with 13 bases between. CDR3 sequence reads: CASSPPGSTYEQYF. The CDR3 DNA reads TGTGCCAGCAGCCCCCCCGGGAGCACCTACGAGCAGTACTTC.

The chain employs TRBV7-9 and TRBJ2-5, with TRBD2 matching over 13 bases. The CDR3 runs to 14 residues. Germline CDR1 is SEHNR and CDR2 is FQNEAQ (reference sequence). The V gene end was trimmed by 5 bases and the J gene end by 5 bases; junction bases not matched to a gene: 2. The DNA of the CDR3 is TGTGCCAGCAGCCAGACTAGCGGGAGGGAGACCCAGTACTTC. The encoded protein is CASSQTSGRETQYF.

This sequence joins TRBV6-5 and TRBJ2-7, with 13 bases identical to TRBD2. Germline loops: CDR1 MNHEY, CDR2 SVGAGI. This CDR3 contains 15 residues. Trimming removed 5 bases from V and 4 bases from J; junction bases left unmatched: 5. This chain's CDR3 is CASSPTSGRGYEQYF. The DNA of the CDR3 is TGTGCCAGCAGTCCCACTAGCGGGAGGGGTTACGAGCAGTACTTC.

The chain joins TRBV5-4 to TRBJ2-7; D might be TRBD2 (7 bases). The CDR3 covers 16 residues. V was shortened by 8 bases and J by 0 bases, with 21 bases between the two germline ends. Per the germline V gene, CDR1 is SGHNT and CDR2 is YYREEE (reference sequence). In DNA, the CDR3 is TGTGCCAGTGCACTGGGGGGGGACAAATCCTCCTACGAGCAGTACTTC. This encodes CASALGGDKSSYEQYF.

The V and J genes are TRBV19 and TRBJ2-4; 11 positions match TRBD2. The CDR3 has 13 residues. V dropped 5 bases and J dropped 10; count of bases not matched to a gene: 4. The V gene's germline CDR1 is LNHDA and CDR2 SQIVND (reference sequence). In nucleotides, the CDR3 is TGTGCCAGTAGTCTAGCGGGAGGTCTAATTCAGTACTTC. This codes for CASSLAGGLIQYF.

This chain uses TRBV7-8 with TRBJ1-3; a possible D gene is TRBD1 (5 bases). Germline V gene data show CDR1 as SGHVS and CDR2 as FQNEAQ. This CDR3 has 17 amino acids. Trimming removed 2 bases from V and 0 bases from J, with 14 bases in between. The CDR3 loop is CASSLSYAGRSGNTIYF. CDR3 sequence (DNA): TGTGCCAGCAGCTTATCGTACGCAGGGCGCTCTGGAAACACCATATATTTT.

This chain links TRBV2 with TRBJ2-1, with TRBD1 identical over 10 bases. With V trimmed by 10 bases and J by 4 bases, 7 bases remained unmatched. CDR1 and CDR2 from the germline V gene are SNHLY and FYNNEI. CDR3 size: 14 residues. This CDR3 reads CATKDRGIYNEQFF. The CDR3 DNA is TGTGCCACCAAGGACAGGGGGATTTACAATGAGCAGTTCTTC.

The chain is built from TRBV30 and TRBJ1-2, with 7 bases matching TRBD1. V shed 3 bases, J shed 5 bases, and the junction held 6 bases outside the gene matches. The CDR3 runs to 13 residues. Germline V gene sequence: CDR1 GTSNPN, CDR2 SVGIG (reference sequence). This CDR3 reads CAWRQGKEYGYTF. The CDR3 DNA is TGTGCCTGGAGACAGGGGAAAGAATATGGCTACACCTTC. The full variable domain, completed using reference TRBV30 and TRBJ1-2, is SQTIHQWPATLVQPVGSPLSLECTVEGTSNPNLYWYRQAAGRGLQLLFYSVGIGQISSEVPQNLSASRPQDRQFILSSKKLLLSDSGFYLCAWRQGKEYGYTFGSGTRLTVV.

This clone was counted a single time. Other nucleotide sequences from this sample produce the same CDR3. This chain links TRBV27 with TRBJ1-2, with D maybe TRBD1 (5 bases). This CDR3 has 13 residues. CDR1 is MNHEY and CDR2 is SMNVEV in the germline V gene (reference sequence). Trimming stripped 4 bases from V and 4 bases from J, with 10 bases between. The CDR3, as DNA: TGTGCCAGCAGTTCGAGGGGTAGCTATGGCTACACCTTC. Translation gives CASSSRGSYGYTF.

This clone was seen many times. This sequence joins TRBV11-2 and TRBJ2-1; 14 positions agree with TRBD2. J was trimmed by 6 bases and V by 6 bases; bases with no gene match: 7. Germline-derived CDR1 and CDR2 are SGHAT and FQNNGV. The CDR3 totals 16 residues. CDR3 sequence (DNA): TGTGCCAGCAGTGGACTAGCGGGAGGTCTTGGCAATGAGCAGTTCTTC. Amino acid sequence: CASSGLAGGLGNEQFF.

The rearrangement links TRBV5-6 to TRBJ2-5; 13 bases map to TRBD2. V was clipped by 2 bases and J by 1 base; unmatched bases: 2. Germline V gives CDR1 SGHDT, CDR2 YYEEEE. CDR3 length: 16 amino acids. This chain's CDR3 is CASSFTSGRAQETQYF. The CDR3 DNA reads TGTGCCAGCAGCTTTACTAGCGGGAGGGCCCAAGAGACCCAGTACTTC.

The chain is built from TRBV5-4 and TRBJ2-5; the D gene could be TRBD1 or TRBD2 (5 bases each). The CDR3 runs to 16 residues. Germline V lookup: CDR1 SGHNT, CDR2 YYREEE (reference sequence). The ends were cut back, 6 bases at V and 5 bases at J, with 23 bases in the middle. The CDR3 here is CASTTDAGARKETQYF. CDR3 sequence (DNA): TGTGCCAGCACTACGGACGCCGGGGCTCGGAAGGAGACCCAGTACTTC.

Here the CDR3 reads CASSQTTGAPDTQYF. The CDR3 bases are TGTGCCAGCAGCCAGACAACCGGGGCGCCAGATACGCAGTATTTT. The chain uses TRBV5-6 and TRBJ2-3; D possibly uses TRBD1 or TRBD2 (5 bases each). Germline V gives CDR1 SGHDT, CDR2 YYEEEE. CDR3 length equals 15 residues. V dropped 4 bases and J dropped 4 bases, with 16 bases sitting between them. Using reference TRBV5-6 and TRBJ2-3 for the parts outside the CDR3, the full variable domain is DAGVTQSPTHLIKTRGQQVTLRCSPKSGHDTVSWYQQALGQGPQFIFQYYEEEERQRGNFPDRFSGHQFPNYSSELNVNALLLGDSALYLCASSQTTGAPDTQYFGPGTRLTVL.

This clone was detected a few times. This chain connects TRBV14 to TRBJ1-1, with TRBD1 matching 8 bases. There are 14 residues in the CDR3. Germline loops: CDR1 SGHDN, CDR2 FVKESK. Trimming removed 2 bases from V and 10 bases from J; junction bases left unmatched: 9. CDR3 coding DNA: TGTGCCAGCAGCCAAACCACGGACAGGGCAGGAGCTTTCTTT. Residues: CASSQTTDRAGAFF.

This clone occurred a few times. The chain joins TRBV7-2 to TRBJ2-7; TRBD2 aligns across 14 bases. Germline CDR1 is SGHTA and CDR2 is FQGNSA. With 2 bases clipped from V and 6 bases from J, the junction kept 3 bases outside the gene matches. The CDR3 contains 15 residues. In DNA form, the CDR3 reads TGTGCCAGCAGCTTAATGGGACTAGCGGGAGTCGAGCAGTACTTC. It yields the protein CASSLMGLAGVEQYF. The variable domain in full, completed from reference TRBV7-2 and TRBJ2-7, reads GAGVSQSPSNKVTEKGKDVELRCDPISGHTALYWYRQSLGQGLEFLIYFQGNSAPDKSGLPSDRFSAERTGGSVSTLTIQRTQQEDSAVYLCASSLMGLAGVEQYFGPGTRLTVT.